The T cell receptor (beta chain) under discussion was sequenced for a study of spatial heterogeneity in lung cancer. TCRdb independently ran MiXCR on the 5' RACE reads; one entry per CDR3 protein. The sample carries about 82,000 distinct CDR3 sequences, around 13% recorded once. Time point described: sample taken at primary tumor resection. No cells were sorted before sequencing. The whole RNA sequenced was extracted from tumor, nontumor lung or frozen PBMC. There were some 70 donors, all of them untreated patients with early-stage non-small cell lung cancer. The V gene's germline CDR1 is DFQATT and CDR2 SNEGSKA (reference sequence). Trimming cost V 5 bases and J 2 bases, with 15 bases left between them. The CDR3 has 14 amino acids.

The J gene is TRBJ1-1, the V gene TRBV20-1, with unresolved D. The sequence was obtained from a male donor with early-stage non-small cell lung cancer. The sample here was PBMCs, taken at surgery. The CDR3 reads CSALLHRTNTEAFF. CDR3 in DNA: TGCAGTGCTCTCCTCCACAGAACAAACACTGAAGCTTTCTTT.